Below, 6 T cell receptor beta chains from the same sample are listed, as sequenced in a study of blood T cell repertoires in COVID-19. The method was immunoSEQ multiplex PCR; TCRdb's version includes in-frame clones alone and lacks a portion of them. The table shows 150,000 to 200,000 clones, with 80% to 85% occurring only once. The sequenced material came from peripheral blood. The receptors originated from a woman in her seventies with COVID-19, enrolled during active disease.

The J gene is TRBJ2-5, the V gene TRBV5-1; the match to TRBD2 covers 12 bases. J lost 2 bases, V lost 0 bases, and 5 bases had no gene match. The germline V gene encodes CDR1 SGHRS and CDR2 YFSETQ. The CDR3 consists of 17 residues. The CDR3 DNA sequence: TGCGCCAGCAGCTTGGCCCCTAGCGGGGGGGGACAAGAGACCCAGTACTTC. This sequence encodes CASSLAPSGGGQETQYF.

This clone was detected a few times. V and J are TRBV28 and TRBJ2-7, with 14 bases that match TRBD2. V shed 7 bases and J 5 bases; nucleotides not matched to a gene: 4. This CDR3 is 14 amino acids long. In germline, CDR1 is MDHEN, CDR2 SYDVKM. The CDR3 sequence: CASIRTSGRNEQYF. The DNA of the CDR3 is TGTGCCAGCATTCGGACTAGCGGGAGGAACGAGCAGTACTTC.

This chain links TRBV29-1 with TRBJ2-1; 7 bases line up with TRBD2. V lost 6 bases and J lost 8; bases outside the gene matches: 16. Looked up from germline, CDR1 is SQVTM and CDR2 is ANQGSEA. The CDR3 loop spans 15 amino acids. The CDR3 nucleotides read TGCAGCGTGTGGACCCCGATGGCGGGAGATTATGAGCAGTTCTTC. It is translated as CSVWTPMAGDYEQFF.

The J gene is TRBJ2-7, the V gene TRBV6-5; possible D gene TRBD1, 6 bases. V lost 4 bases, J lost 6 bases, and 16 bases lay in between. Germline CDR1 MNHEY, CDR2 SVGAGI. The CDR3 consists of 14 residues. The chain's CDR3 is CASSFIQGSGEQYF. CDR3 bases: TGTGCCAGCAGTTTCATACAGGGTTCGGGCGAGCAGTACTTC.

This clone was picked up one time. In nucleotides, the CDR3 is TGTGCCAGCAGCTTGACTGGGGCCAACCTTGGAAACACCATATATTTT. This encodes CASSLTGANLGNTIYF. V usage is TRBV5-4 and J usage is TRBJ1-3; tentative D call: TRBD1 (5 bases). Trimming removed 1 base from V and 3 bases from J, with 14 bases in between. The length of the CDR3 is 16 residues. CDR1 and CDR2 (germline): SGHNT, YYREEE (reference sequence).

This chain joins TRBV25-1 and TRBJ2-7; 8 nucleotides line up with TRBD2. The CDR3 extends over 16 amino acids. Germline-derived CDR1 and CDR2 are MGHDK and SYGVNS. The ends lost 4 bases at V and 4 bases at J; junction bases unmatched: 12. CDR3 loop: CASSARGSGGLYEQYF. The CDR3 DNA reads TGTGCCAGCAGTGCTCGCGGGAGCGGGGGTTTGTACGAGCAGTACTTC.